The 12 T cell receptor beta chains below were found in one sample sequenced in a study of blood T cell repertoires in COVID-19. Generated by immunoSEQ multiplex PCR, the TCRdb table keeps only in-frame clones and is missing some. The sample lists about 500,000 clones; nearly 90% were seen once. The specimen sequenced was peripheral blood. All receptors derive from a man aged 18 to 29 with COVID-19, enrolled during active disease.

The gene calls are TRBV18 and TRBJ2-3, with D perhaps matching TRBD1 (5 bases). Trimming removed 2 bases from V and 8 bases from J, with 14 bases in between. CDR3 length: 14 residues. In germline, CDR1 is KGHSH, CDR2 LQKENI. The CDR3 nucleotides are TGTGCCAGCTCACCAGGACAACCAGGCGGTACGCAGTATTTT. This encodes CASSPGQPGGTQYF.

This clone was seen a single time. CDR3 protein: CAWNAGTGTSMNTEAFF. CDR3 in DNA: TGTGCCTGGAATGCCGGGACAGGAACTTCAATGAACACTGAAGCTTTCTTT. The J gene is TRBJ1-1, the V gene TRBV30; 8 bases fit TRBD1. The CDR3 has 17 amino acids. Unmatched junction bases numbered 13, after V lost 4 bases and J lost 0 bases. Germline lookup yields CDR1 GTSNPN and CDR2 SVGIG (reference sequence).

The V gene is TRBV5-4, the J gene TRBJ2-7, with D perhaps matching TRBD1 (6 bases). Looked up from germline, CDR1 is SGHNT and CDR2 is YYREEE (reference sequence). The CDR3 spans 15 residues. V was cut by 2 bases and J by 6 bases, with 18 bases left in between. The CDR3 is CASSLGRARGTEQYF. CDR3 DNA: TGTGCCAGCAGCTTAGGTAGGGCCAGGGGCACCGAGCAGTACTTC. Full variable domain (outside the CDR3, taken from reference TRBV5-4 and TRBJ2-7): ETGVTQSPTHLIKTRGQQVTLRCSSQSGHNTVSWYQQALGQGPQFIFQYYREEENGRGNFPPRFSGLQFPNYSSELNVNALELDDSALYLCASSLGRARGTEQYFGPGTRLTVT.

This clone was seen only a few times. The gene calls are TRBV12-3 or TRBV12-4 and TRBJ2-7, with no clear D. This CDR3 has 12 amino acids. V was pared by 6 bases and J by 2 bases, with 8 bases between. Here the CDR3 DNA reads TGTGCCAGCAGCCTTACTCCCTACGAGCAGTACTTC. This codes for CASSLTPYEQYF.

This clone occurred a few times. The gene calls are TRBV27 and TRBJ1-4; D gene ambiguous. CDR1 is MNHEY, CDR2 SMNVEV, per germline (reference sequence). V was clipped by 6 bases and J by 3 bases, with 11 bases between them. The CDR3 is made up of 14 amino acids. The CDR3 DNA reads TGTGCCAGCAGACGCTCAGGCTCTAATGAAAAACTGTTTTTT. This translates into CASRRSGSNEKLFF. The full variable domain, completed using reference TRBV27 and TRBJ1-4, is EAQVTQNPRYLITVTGKKLTVTCSQNMNHEYMSWYRQDPGLGLRQIYYSMNVEVTDKGDVPEGYKVSRKEKRNFPLILESPSPNQTSLYFCASRRSGSNEKLFFGSGTQLSVL.

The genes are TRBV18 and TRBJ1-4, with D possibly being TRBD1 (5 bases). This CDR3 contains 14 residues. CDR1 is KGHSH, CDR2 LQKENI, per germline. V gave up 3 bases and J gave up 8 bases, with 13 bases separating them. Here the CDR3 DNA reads TGTGCCAGCTCACCCGGCAGGGCGGGAGAAAAACTGTTTTTT. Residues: CASSPGRAGEKLFF.

DNA of the CDR3: TGCGCCAGCACCCCAGGCAGGGGCTTACAAGAGACCCAGTACTTC. It is translated as CASTPGRGLQETQYF. The chain couples TRBV5-1 to TRBJ2-5; weak D call: TRBD1 (6 bases). Germline V gene sequence: CDR1 SGHRS, CDR2 YFSETQ. The CDR3 spans 15 residues. Deletions cut 6 bases from V and 2 bases from J, with 17 bases between.

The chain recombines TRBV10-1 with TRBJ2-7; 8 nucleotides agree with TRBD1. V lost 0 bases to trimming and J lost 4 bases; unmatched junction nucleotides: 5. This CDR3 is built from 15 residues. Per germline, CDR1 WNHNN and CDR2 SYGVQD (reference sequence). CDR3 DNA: TGCGCCAGCAGTGAGTCGCAGGGGGCATTGTACGAGCAGTACTTC. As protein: CASSESQGALYEQYF.

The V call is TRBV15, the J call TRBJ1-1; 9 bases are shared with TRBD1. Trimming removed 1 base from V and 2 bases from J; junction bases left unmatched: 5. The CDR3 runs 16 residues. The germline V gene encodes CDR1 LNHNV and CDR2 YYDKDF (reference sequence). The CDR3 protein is CATSRGWDRVNTEAFF. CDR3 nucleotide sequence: TGTGCCACCAGCAGAGGCTGGGACAGGGTAAACACTGAAGCTTTCTTT.

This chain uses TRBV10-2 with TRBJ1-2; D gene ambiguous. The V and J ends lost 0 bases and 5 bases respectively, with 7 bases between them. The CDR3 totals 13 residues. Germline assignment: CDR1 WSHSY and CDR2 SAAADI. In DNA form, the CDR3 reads TGCGCCAGCAGTGAGTCCACAGCTTATGGCTACACCTTC. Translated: CASSESTAYGYTF.

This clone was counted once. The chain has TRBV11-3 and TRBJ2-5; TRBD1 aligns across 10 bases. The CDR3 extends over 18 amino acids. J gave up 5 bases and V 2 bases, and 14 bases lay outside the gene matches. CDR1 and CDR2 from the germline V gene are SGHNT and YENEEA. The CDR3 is CASSLNKMGQGRLETQYF. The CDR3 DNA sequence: TGTGCCAGCAGCTTAAATAAGATGGGACAGGGGAGGTTGGAGACCCAGTACTTC.

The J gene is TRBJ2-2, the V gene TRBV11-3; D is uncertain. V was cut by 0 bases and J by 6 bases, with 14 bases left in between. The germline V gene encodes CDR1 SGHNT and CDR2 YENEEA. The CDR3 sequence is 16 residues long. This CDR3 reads CASSLDNAQASGELFF. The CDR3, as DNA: TGTGCCAGCAGCTTAGATAACGCCCAAGCCTCCGGGGAGCTGTTTTTT.